A single sample gave rise to the 15 T cell receptor beta chains below, sequenced in a study of cytomegalovirus exposure and HLA in healthy donors. PCR employed 60 Vbeta and 13 Jbeta primers. Sequencing used immunoSEQ multiplex PCR; TCRdb keeps in-frame clones, though not all of them. The top ten hold roughly 1.8% of the sample, which has under 150,000 clones, 76% seen once. The sequenced material came from PBMCs. All receptors come from a female donor in good health and CMV-seropositive.

The V and J genes are TRBV20-1 and TRBJ1-2; D may be TRBD1 (5 bases). The CDR3 loop spans 11 amino acids. V gave up 3 bases and J gave up 5 bases, with 7 bases separating them. The germline gives CDR1 DFQATT, CDR2 SNEGSKA (reference sequence). The CDR3 loop is CSASGAYGYTF. In DNA, the CDR3 is TGCAGTGCTAGTGGGGCTTATGGCTACACCTTC.

The J gene is TRBJ2-7, the V gene TRBV30; D gene uncertain. The CDR3 contains 13 residues. The V gene lost 4 bases and the J gene lost 2 bases, with 12 bases spanning the gap. Per the germline V gene, CDR1 is GTSNPN and CDR2 is SVGIG (reference sequence). CDR3 sequence (DNA): TGTGCCTGGAACCCAGGTTCCACCTACGAGCAGTACTTC. It yields the protein CAWNPGSTYEQYF.

The gene calls are TRBV18 and TRBJ2-5, with no clear D. V shed 2 bases and J shed 2 bases, with 9 bases lying between them. The CDR3 contains 14 residues. Germline-derived CDR1 and CDR2 are KGHSH and LQKENI. CDR3 protein: CASSPEQVQETQYF. CDR3 DNA: TGTGCCAGCTCACCAGAGCAGGTTCAAGAGACCCAGTACTTC.

This clone showed up just a few times. The chain is built from TRBV5-1 and TRBJ1-2; 10 bases fit TRBD1. CDR3 length: 15 amino acids. Trimming cost V 3 bases and J 6 bases; bases outside gene matches: 8. Germline lookup yields CDR1 SGHRS and CDR2 YFSETQ. The CDR3 sequence is CASSSRYGQGDGYTF. For the CDR3, the DNA is TGCGCCAGCAGCTCCCGATACGGACAGGGGGATGGCTACACCTTC.

J is TRBJ2-3 and V is TRBV18, with 12 bases fitting TRBD2. The germline CDR1 and CDR2 sequences are KGHSH and LQKENI. V was clipped by 3 bases and J by 4 bases; unmatched bases: 5. The CDR3 has 16 residues. The CDR3 nucleotides are TGTGCCAGCTCACCGCGGACTAGCGGGGTCGCAGATACGCAGTATTTT. Its protein is CASSPRTSGVADTQYF.

This clone showed up just once. This chain uses TRBV28 with TRBJ2-3, with a possible D match to TRBD2 (6 bases). Trimming pared 6 bases from V and 4 bases from J, leaving 17 bases between. Germline V gives CDR1 MDHEN, CDR2 SYDVKM. The CDR3 runs to 15 residues. CDR3 region: CASSPRRGWPDTQYF. As DNA, the CDR3 is TGTGCCAGCAGCCCGCGGCGGGGTTGGCCAGATACGCAGTATTTT.

The chain has TRBV25-1 and TRBJ2-5, with 8 bases lining up with TRBD2. The V gene end was trimmed by 5 bases and the J gene end by 4 bases; junction bases not matched to a gene: 12. Germline V lookup: CDR1 MGHDK, CDR2 SYGVNS. This CDR3 comprises 16 residues. The CDR3 nucleotides read TGTGCCAGCAGTTGGCGGGAGGCCCCTTTAGGAGAGACCCAGTACTTC. Translation gives CASSWREAPLGETQYF.

The chain joins TRBV7-7 to TRBJ2-1; TRBD1 agrees at 7 bases. CDR3 length: 16 amino acids. Trimming removed 0 bases from V and 1 base from J; junction bases left unmatched: 3. The germline V gene has CDR1 SSHAT and CDR2 FNYEAQ (reference sequence). CDR3 sequence (DNA): TGTGCCAGCAGCTTAGCCGCAGGGGGTTCCTACAATGAGCAGTTCTTC. This gives the protein CASSLAAGGSYNEQFF.

V and J are TRBV27 and TRBJ2-5, with 7 bases that match TRBD2. CDR1 is MNHEY, CDR2 SMNVEV, per germline (reference sequence). V trimming: 2 bases; J trimming: 3 bases; junction bases outside the gene matches: 3. CDR3 size: 14 residues. The CDR3: CASSLMGGKETQYF. Here the CDR3 DNA reads TGTGCCAGCAGTTTAATGGGGGGGAAAGAGACCCAGTACTTC.

V usage is TRBV11-3 and J usage is TRBJ2-1; D ambiguous. V was shortened by 5 bases and J by 0 bases, with 14 bases between the two germline ends. The CDR3 contains 16 residues. The germline V gene has CDR1 SGHNT and CDR2 YENEEA. The CDR3 spells CASSPSQANSYNEQFF. The CDR3 DNA reads as TGTGCCAGCAGCCCCTCCCAAGCGAACTCCTACAATGAGCAGTTCTTC.

J is TRBJ1-2 and V is TRBV4-1; D ambiguous. The germline CDR1 and CDR2 sequences are MGHRA and YSYEKL. The CDR3 has 16 amino acids. V was pared by 3 bases and J by 4 bases, with 18 bases between. The CDR3 reads CASSHPPRARGYGYTF. CDR3 sequence (DNA): TGCGCCAGCAGCCACCCTCCAAGAGCTCGGGGCTATGGCTACACCTTC.

This clone was detected only once. This chain links TRBV25-1 with TRBJ2-3; no firm D call. Germline V CDR1 and CDR2: MGHDK, SYGVNS. The V end was cut by 1 base, the J end by 2 bases, with 7 bases between. This CDR3 spans 14 amino acids. The CDR3 bases are TGTGCCAGCAGTGAATCCCCAGACACAGATACGCAGTATTTT. Protein: CASSESPDTDTQYF.

This chain uses TRBV7-3 with TRBJ1-2, with TRBD1 identical over 7 bases. Trimming removed 1 base from V and 2 bases from J; junction bases left unmatched: 4. There are 15 residues in the CDR3. Germline V CDR1 and CDR2: SGHTA, FQGTGA. The CDR3 DNA reads TGTGCCAGCAGCTTAAGCCCGACAGGGAACTATGGCTACACCTTC. Amino acid sequence: CASSLSPTGNYGYTF.

The gene calls are TRBV19 and TRBJ1-5, with 9 positions matching TRBD1. CDR1 and CDR2 (germline): LNHDA, SQIVND (reference sequence). J gave up 9 bases and V 7 bases, and 10 bases lay outside the gene matches. The CDR3 length is 14 residues. The CDR3 DNA is TGTGCCAGTACCCCGCGGACAGGGGACCCGCCCCAGCATTTT. Residues: CASTPRTGDPPQHF.

The V call is TRBV7-3, the J call TRBJ2-3, with 13 bases aligning to TRBD2. V gave up 5 bases and J gave up 3 bases; unmatched junction bases: 2. This CDR3 region has 15 residues. Germline lookup yields CDR1 SGHTA and CDR2 FQGTGA. The CDR3 DNA reads TGTGCCAGCAGCCCACTAGCGGGGGGGACAGATACGCAGTATTTT. Translating gives CASSPLAGGTDTQYF.